This paragraph covers one T cell receptor (beta chain) sequence. The germline V and J ends were trimmed by 3 bases and 5 bases, with 16 bases remaining between them. Per the germline V gene, CDR1 is SGHRS and CDR2 is YFSETQ. The CDR3 covers 15 residues. This specimen belongs to a study of blood T cell repertoires in COVID-19. About the research overall: The samples span acute and convalescent COVID-19 from the United States, Italy and Spain.

TCRdb's copy holds only in-frame clones and misses some; the assay was immunoSEQ multiplex PCR. Among fewer than 45,000 clones listed, approximately 80% were seen once. The material sequenced was peripheral blood. The clonotype comes from a man aged 70-80 years with acute or convalescent COVID-19. The rearrangement joins TRBV5-1 to TRBJ2-3; D possibly corresponds to TRBD1 (5 bases). DNA for the CDR3: TGCGCCAGCAGCTCCCGAGCTGTGGGGCAAGATACGCAGTATTTT. It translates to CASSSRAVGQDTQYF.